This TCR beta chain derives from a study of T cells after yellow fever vaccination. Study-level points and caveats: By day 5 rather than day 15, the secondary response had peaked, though it was weaker. Most primary-vaccination clones reappeared after the booster (approximately 97% CD4, 75% to 90% CD8). Few clonotypes appeared in both CD4 and CD8 compartments.

This clonotype occurred many times. Its specificity is unknown. TCRdb recomputed calls from the 5' RACE reads with MiXCR, one row per CDR3 protein. The profile shows over 150,000 distinct CDR3 sequences, approximately 6.2% of them singletons. Unmatched junction bases numbered 9, after V lost 5 bases and J lost 4 bases. The germline V gene has CDR1 SGHAT and CDR2 FQNNGV. CDR3 length: 15 residues. This sample comprised CD4+ T cells sorted from PBMCs, obtained on the day of the first yellow fever vaccination. The TCR was taken from a man between 18 and 29 years old who received the YFV17D yellow fever vaccine. This rearrangement joins TRBV11-2 to TRBJ2-5; 8 bases match TRBD2. The DNA for the CDR3 is TGTGCCAGCAGCAGTCAGCGGGGGTGGGGAGAGACCCAGTACTTC. Protein sequence: CASSSQRGWGETQYF.